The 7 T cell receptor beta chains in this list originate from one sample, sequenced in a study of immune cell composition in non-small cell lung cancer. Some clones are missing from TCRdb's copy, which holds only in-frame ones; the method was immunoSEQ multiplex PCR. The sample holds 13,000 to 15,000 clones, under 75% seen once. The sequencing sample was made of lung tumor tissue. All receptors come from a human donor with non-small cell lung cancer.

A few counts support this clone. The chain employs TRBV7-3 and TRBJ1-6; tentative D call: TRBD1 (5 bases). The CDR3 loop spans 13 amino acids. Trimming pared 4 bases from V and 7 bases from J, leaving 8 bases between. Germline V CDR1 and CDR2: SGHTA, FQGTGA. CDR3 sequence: CASSSNRNSPLHF. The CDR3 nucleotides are TGTGCCAGCAGCTCAAACAGGAATTCACCCCTCCACTTT.

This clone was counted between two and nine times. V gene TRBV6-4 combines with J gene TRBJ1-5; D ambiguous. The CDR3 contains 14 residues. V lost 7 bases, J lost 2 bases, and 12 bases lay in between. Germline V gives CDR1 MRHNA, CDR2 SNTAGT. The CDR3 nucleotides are TGTGCCAGCACCCCGTCCCCAGGCAATCAGCCCCAGCATTTT. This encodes CASTPSPGNQPQHF.

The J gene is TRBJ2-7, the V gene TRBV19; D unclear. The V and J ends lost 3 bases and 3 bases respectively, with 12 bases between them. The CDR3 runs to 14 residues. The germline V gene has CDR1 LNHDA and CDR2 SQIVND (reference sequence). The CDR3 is CASSMRGTFYEQYF. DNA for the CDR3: TGTGCCAGTAGTATGAGAGGAACATTCTACGAGCAGTACTTC.

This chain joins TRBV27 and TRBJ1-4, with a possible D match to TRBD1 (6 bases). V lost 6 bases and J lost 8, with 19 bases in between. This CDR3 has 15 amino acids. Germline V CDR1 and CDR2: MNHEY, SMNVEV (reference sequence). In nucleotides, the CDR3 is TGTGCCAGCAGATCTATCGACAGGTCGGGAGAAAAACTGTTTTTT. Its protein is CASRSIDRSGEKLFF.

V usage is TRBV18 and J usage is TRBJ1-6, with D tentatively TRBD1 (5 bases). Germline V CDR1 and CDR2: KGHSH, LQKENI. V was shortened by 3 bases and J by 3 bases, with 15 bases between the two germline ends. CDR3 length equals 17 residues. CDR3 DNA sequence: TGTGCCAGCTCACCGACGACAGCGTCATTCTATAATTCACCCCTCCACTTT. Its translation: CASSPTTASFYNSPLHF.

This CDR3 is CASSAGGGGPVDTQYF. The DNA for the CDR3 is TGTGCCAGCAGTGCGGGGGGCGGCGGCCCGGTGGATACGCAGTATTTT. This rearrangement joins TRBV6-1 to TRBJ2-3; D may be TRBD2 (7 bases). The CDR3 totals 16 residues. The ends were cut back, 4 bases at V and 6 bases at J, with 20 bases in the middle. CDR1 and CDR2 from the germline V gene are MNHNS and SASEGT.

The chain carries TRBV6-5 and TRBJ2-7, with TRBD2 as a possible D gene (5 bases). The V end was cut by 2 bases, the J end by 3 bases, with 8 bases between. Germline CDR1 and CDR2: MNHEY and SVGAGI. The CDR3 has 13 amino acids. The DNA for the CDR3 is TGTGCCAGCAGTTACGCACGGGGCTACGAGCAGTACTTC. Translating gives CASSYARGYEQYF.